Below are 24 T cell receptor beta chains sequenced from a single sample in a study of blood T cell repertoires in COVID-19. Using immunoSEQ multiplex PCR, the repertoire was profiled, and TCRdb retains in-frame clones only, with some absent. The sample holds about 230,000 clones, over 65% seen once. The sample was peripheral blood. Receptors were obtained from a woman in her seventies with active or convalescent COVID-19.

CDR3 sequence: CASRLAPKTSLSYNEQFF. The CDR3 coding sequence is TGTGCAAGTCGCTTAGCACCAAAAACTAGCCTTTCCTACAATGAGCAGTTCTTC. This rearrangement joins TRBV12-2 to TRBJ2-1; the table's D call of TRBD2 was not tested on the DNA. TRBV12-2 constitutes a pseudogene. This CDR3 has 18 residues.

The chain couples TRBV6-5 to TRBJ2-6, with TRBD1 matching over 9 bases. The CDR3 loop spans 15 amino acids. V shed 6 bases and J 3 bases; nucleotides not matched to a gene: 3. CDR1 MNHEY and CDR2 SVGAGI come from the germline V gene. The DNA for the CDR3 is TGTGCCAGCAGGGGACAGGGTCTTGGGGCCAACGTCCTGACTTTC. It translates to CASRGQGLGANVLTF.

The chain is built from TRBV29-1 and TRBJ2-1, with a weak D call TRBD2 (6 bases). Trimming cost V 1 base and J 4 bases, with 11 bases left between them. CDR1 is SQVTM, CDR2 ANQGSEA, per germline. The CDR3 spans 14 residues. The CDR3 protein is CSVEVGGDYNEQFF. In DNA form, the CDR3 reads TGCAGCGTTGAAGTCGGGGGAGATTACAATGAGCAGTTCTTC.

This clone was seen once. The chain combines TRBV27 with TRBJ2-1, with D tentatively TRBD2 (6 bases). This CDR3 comprises 15 residues. Germline V gene data show CDR1 as MNHEY and CDR2 as SMNVEV (reference sequence). V lost 7 bases to trimming and J lost 4 bases, with 17 bases between them. CDR3 residues: CASTLSGLPYNEQFF. CDR3 nucleotide sequence: TGTGCCAGCACCCTGTCTGGACTACCGTACAATGAGCAGTTCTTC.

This clone turned up a few times. This chain connects TRBV20-1 to TRBJ1-2, with a possible D match to TRBD1 (6 bases). The CDR3 totals 10 residues. CDR1 and CDR2 from the germline V gene are DFQATT and SNEGSKA (reference sequence). V lost 5 bases, J lost 8 bases, and 9 bases lay in between. The DNA for the CDR3 is TGCAGTGCTGGACAGAAGGGCTACACCTTC. Its protein is CSAGQKGYTF.

The gene calls are TRBV9 and TRBJ2-1, with 11 bases lining up with TRBD2. The CDR3 loop spans 15 amino acids. Germline lookup yields CDR1 SGDLS and CDR2 YYNGEE. Trimming took 4 bases from V and 8 from J; bases not matched to a gene: 8. The CDR3 sequence: CASSPVLAGGDEQFF. The CDR3 bases are TGTGCCAGCAGCCCCGTGCTAGCGGGGGGCGATGAGCAGTTCTTC.

This sequence joins TRBV30 and TRBJ1-2; D gene uncertain. Trimming shortened V by 7 bases and J by 0 bases, and 12 bases separated the two germline ends. Germline lookup yields CDR1 GTSNPN and CDR2 SVGIG (reference sequence). CDR3 length: 13 residues. CDR3 protein: CASMTRTNYGYTF. CDR3 coding DNA: TGTGCCTCGATGACACGGACTAACTATGGCTACACCTTC.

Comment on this clone: Distinct nucleotide sequences in the sample also encode this CDR3. V gene TRBV12-3 or TRBV12-4 combines with J gene TRBJ1-1; TRBD1 agrees at 7 bases. The CDR3 totals 13 residues. V shed 3 bases and J 4 bases; nucleotides not matched to a gene: 2. CDR3 sequence: CASSFSGGTEAFF. As DNA, the CDR3 is TGTGCCAGCAGTTTTTCAGGGGGCACTGAAGCTTTCTTT.

A remark on this clone: Different DNA sequences within this sample yield the same CDR3. The chain employs TRBV11-2 and TRBJ2-7, with TRBD1 matching over 7 bases. The ends lost 4 bases at V and 4 bases at J; junction bases unmatched: 1. This CDR3 has 12 residues. CDR1 and CDR2 from the germline V gene are SGHAT and FQNNGV. The CDR3 is CASSSQGYEQYF. The CDR3 region has the DNA TGTGCCAGCAGCTCACAGGGGTACGAGCAGTACTTC.

CDR3 sequence reads: CASKNPGQSSSRYTF. In nucleotides, the CDR3 is TGTGCCAGTAAAAATCCGGGACAGAGCTCTAGCCGCTACACCTTC. This chain uses TRBV19 with TRBJ1-2, with 7 bases aligning to TRBD1. V lost 7 bases to trimming and J lost 9 bases; unmatched junction nucleotides: 17. Germline loops: CDR1 LNHDA, CDR2 SQIVND (reference sequence). CDR3 length equals 15 residues.

The chain links TRBV18 to TRBJ1-1; D is uncertain. Germline assignment: CDR1 KGHSH and CDR2 LQKENI. Trimming removed 3 bases at V and 4 bases at J, with 9 bases between. The CDR3 is made up of 13 amino acids. In DNA, the CDR3 is TGTGCCAGCTCACCTACAGCCGGCACTGAAGCTTTCTTT. It encodes CASSPTAGTEAFF. The variable domain in full, with the rest retrieved from reference TRBV18 and TRBJ1-1, is NAGVMQNPRHLVRRRGQEARLRCSPMKGHSHVYWYRQLPEEGLKFMVYLQKENIIDESGMPKERFSAEFPKEGPSILRIQQVVRGDSAAYFCASSPTAGTEAFFGQGTRLTVV.

This chain uses TRBV19 with TRBJ1-5, with D tentatively TRBD1 (5 bases). CDR3 length equals 16 residues. The V end lost 3 bases, the J end lost 5 bases, and 17 bases lay between the germline ends. Germline CDR1 and CDR2: LNHDA and SQIVND (reference sequence). CDR3 region: CASSIGVRATDQPQHF. In DNA form, the CDR3 reads TGTGCCAGTAGTATTGGGGTCAGGGCGACCGATCAGCCCCAGCATTTT. The variable domain in full, with the rest retrieved from reference TRBV19 and TRBJ1-5, is DGGITQSPKYLFRKEGQNVTLSCEQNLNHDAMYWYRQDPGQGLRLIYYSQIVNDFQKGDIAEGYSVSREKKESFPLTVTSAQKNPTAFYLCASSIGVRATDQPQHFGDGTRLSIL.

V gene TRBV27 combines with J gene TRBJ1-2; 7 nucleotides align to TRBD1. The CDR3 has 12 amino acids. Unmatched junction bases numbered 4, after V lost 4 bases and J lost 8 bases. Germline values: CDR1 MNHEY, CDR2 SMNVEV (reference sequence). The CDR3 nucleotides are TGTGCCAGCAGTTCTCAGGGGGAGGGCTACACCTTC. Translation gives CASSSQGEGYTF.

The chain combines TRBV15 with TRBJ1-5; perhaps TRBD1 as D (6 bases). Trimming shortened V by 4 bases and J by 5 bases, and 18 bases separated the two germline ends. The CDR3 length is 16 residues. CDR1 is LNHNV and CDR2 is YYDKDF in the germline V gene (reference sequence). Here the CDR3 reads CATSTSSGADDQPQHF. Written as DNA, the CDR3 is TGTGCCACCAGCACTTCCTCAGGGGCGGATGATCAGCCCCAGCATTTT.

The rearrangement joins TRBV7-6 to TRBJ2-3; perhaps TRBD1 as D (7 bases). Trimming stripped 5 bases from V and 0 bases from J, with 15 bases between. The CDR3 loop spans 16 amino acids. The germline V gene encodes CDR1 SGHVS and CDR2 FNYEAQ. The CDR3 nucleotides are TGTGCCAGCAGCGCCAGGGGGGCAGCTAGCACAGATACGCAGTATTTT. Translation: CASSARGAASTDTQYF.

V gene TRBV28 combines with J gene TRBJ1-1; D call uncertain. CDR1 is MDHEN, CDR2 SYDVKM, per germline. With 5 bases removed from V and 4 bases from J, the gap between germline ends came to 11 bases. The CDR3 has 13 residues. This CDR3 is CASSLTAGTEAFF. CDR3 nucleotide sequence: TGTGCCAGCAGTCTTACTGCGGGCACTGAAGCTTTCTTT.

The gene calls are TRBV7-9 and TRBJ2-2, with 10 positions matching TRBD1. This CDR3 contains 15 residues. Germline V gene lookup returns CDR1 SEHNR and CDR2 FQNEAQ (reference sequence). V trimming: 3 bases; J trimming: 5 bases; junction bases outside the gene matches: 3. The CDR3 sequence is CASSLGQGWTGELFF. CDR3 sequence (DNA): TGTGCCAGCAGCTTGGGACAGGGGTGGACCGGGGAGCTGTTTTTT.

This clone was detected once. The chain is built from TRBV14 and TRBJ2-1; D remains unclear. The length of the CDR3 is 13 residues. Germline CDR1 SGHDN, CDR2 FVKESK. Trimming took 0 bases from V and 11 from J, leaving 11 bases between them. CDR3 sequence reads: CASSQDVIDQQFF. The CDR3 nucleotides read TGTGCCAGCAGCCAAGATGTAATAGATCAGCAGTTCTTC.

The chain links TRBV30 to TRBJ1-5, with D maybe TRBD1 (6 bases). V was cut by 0 bases and J by 3 bases, with 12 bases left in between. This CDR3 has 15 residues. Germline V gives CDR1 GTSNPN, CDR2 SVGIG (reference sequence). The CDR3 nucleotides are TGTGCCTGGAGTGTACAGGGTTCTAACAATCAGCCCCAGCATTTT. Residues: CAWSVQGSNNQPQHF.

The genes are TRBV10-3 and TRBJ2-2, with TRBD2 matching 8 bases. With V trimmed by 8 bases and J by 1 base, 3 bases remained unmatched. Germline CDR1 reads ENHRY; CDR2 reads SYGVKD. CDR3 length equals 14 residues. The CDR3 nucleotides read TGTGCCATCTCTACTAGCGGGAACACCGGGGAGCTGTTTTTT. Protein: CAISTSGNTGELFF.

J is TRBJ1-5 and V is TRBV6-2 or TRBV6-3; 7 bases match TRBD1. The ends lost 6 bases at V and 7 bases at J; junction bases unmatched: 9. This CDR3 has 14 residues. CDR1 is MNHEY, CDR2 SVGEGT, per germline. DNA for the CDR3: TGTGCCAGCAGCCCACAGGGGTTGGGGCAGCCCCAGCATTTT. Amino acids: CASSPQGLGQPQHF.

This chain connects TRBV18 to TRBJ1-6, with 7 nucleotides matching TRBD1. The CDR3 is 15 amino acids. Germline V gene data show CDR1 as KGHSH and CDR2 as LQKENI. V trimming: 3 bases; J trimming: 5 bases; junction bases outside the gene matches: 4. CDR3 amino acids: CASSPYGTDNSPLHF. CDR3 nucleotides: TGTGCCAGCTCACCCTACGGGACAGATAATTCACCCCTCCACTTT.

The chain carries TRBV15 and TRBJ2-2; 7 bases are shared with TRBD1. CDR1 LNHNV and CDR2 YYDKDF come from the germline V gene (reference sequence). The CDR3 is made up of 17 amino acids. V trimming: 3 bases; J trimming: 1 base; junction bases outside the gene matches: 8. Here the CDR3 reads CATSRAPGQLNTGELFF. Written as DNA, the CDR3 is TGTGCCACCAGCAGGGCGCCGGGACAGCTGAACACCGGGGAGCTGTTTTTT.

The rearrangement joins TRBV7-9 to TRBJ1-1; D might be TRBD1 (6 bases). The CDR3 is 13 amino acids. The V and J ends lost 7 bases and 1 base respectively, with 10 bases between them. Germline V CDR1 and CDR2: SEHNR, FQNEAQ (reference sequence). Written as DNA, the CDR3 is TGTGCCAGCACCTTGACAGGGAACACTGAAGCTTTCTTT. Translated, it gives CASTLTGNTEAFF.